The clone carrying this TCR beta chain was seen more than once but under ten times. This record belongs to a study of T-cell memory formation after mild COVID-19. TCRdb processed the 5' RACE reads anew with MiXCR; each CDR3 protein has one entry. The sample lists roughly 170,000 distinct CDR3 sequences; 20% to 25% were seen once. The germline CDR1 and CDR2 sequences are SGHDT and YYEEEE. The CDR3 runs to 15 residues. Between the trimmed V and J ends, which lost 7 bases and 4 bases, there was a span of 18 bases. V and J are TRBV5-6 and TRBJ1-3; D possibly corresponds to TRBD1 (5 bases). The receptor comes from an adult woman who had mild COVID-19 (a few samples of this study predate the infection). Cell type and time point are not known. Sequenced: PBMCs or a T cell subset sorted from them (not recorded which). The CDR3 bases are TGTGCCAGCCACCGGGACCCAAAATACGGAAACACCATATATTTT. This encodes CASHRDPKYGNTIYF.